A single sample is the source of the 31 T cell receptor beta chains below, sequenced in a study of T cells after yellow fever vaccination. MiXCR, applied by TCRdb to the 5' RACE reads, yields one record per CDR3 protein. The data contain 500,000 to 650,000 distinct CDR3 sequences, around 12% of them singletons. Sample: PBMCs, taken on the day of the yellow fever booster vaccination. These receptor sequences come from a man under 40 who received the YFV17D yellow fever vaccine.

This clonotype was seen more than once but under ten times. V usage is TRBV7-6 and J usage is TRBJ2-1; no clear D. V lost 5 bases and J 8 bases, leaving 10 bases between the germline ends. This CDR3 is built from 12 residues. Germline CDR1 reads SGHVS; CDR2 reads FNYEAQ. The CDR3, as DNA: TGTGCCAGCAGCCACCAGCCCCATGAGCAGTTCTTC. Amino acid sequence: CASSHQPHEQFF.

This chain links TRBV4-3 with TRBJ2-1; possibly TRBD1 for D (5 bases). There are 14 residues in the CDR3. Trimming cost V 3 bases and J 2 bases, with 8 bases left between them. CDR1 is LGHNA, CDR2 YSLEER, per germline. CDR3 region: CASSQGQAYNEQFF. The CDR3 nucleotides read TGCGCCAGCAGCCAGGGGCAGGCCTACAATGAGCAGTTCTTC.

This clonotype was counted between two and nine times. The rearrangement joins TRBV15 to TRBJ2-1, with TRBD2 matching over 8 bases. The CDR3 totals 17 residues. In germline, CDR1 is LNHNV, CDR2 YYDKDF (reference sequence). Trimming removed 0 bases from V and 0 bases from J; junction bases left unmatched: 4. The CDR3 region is CATSRDPSGSSYNEQFF. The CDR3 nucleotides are TGTGCCACCAGCAGAGATCCCAGCGGGAGCTCCTACAATGAGCAGTTCTTC.

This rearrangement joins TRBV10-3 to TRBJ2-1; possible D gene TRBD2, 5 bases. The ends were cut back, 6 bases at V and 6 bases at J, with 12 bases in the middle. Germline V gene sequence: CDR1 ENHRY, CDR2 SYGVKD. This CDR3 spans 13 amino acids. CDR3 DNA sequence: TGTGCCATCAGACCCGGAGGAGCCAATGAGCAGTTCTTC. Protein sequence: CAIRPGGANEQFF.

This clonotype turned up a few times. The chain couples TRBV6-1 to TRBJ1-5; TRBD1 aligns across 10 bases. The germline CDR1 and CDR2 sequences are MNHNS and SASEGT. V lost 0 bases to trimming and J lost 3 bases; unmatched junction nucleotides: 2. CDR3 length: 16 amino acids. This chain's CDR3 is CASSEAGTGDNQPQHF. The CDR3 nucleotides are TGTGCCAGCAGTGAAGCCGGGACAGGGGACAATCAGCCCCAGCATTTT.

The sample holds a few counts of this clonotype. The CDR3 spells CASSSGLGGDEQFF. The CDR3, as DNA: TGCGCCAGCAGCTCGGGACTAGGAGGAGATGAGCAGTTCTTC. The chain couples TRBV5-1 to TRBJ2-1, with 8 bases that match TRBD2. CDR1 and CDR2 from the germline V gene are SGHRS and YFSETQ. J was trimmed by 8 bases and V by 3 bases; bases with no gene match: 7. The CDR3 covers 14 residues.

This CDR3 reads CSAREGERAAEAFF. The CDR3 coding sequence is TGCAGTGCTAGAGAGGGCGAGAGGGCCGCTGAAGCTTTCTTT. The rearrangement uses TRBV20-1 and TRBJ1-1, with D unclear. CDR1 and CDR2 (germline): DFQATT, SNEGSKA (reference sequence). V lost 0 bases to trimming and J lost 6 bases, with 14 bases between them. There are 14 residues in the CDR3.

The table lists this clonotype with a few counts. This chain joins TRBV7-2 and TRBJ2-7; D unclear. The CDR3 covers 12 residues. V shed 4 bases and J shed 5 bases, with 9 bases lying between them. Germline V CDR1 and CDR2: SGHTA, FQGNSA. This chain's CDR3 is CASSSDWDEQYF. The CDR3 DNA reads TGTGCCAGCAGCTCAGATTGGGACGAGCAGTACTTC.

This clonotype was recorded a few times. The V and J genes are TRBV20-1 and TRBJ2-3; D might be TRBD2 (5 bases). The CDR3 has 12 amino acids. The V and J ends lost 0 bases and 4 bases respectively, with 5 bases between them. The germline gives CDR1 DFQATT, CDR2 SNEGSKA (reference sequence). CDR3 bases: TGCAGTGCTAGAGATAGCGCAGATACGCAGTATTTT. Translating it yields CSARDSADTQYF.

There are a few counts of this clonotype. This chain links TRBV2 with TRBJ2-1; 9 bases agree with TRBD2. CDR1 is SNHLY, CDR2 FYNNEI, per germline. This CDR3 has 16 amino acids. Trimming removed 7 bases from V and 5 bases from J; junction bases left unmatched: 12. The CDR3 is CASTPNVAGVNNEQFF. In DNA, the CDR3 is TGTGCCAGCACCCCGAATGTAGCGGGAGTTAACAATGAGCAGTTCTTC.

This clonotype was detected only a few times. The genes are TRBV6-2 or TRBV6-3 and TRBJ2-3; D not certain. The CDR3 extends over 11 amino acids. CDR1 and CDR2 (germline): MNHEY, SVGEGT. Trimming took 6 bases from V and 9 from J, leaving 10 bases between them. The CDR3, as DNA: TGTGCCAGCAGCCAGCAGACAACGCAGTATTTT. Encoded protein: CASSQQTTQYF.

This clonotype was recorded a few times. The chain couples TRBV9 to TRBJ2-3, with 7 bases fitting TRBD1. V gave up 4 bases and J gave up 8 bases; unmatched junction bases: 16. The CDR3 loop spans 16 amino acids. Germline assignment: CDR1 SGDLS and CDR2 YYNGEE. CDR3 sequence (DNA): TGTGCCAGCAGCACCCGCACCGGGACAGAGGAGGTTACGCAGTATTTT. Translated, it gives CASSTRTGTEEVTQYF.

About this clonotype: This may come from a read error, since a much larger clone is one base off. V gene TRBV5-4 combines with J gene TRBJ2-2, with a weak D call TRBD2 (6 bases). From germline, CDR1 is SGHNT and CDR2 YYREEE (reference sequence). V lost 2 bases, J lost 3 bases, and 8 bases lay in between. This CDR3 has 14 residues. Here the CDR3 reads CASSFREDTGELFF. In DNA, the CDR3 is TGTGCCAGCAGCTTTAGGGAGGACACCGGGGAGCTGTTTTTT.

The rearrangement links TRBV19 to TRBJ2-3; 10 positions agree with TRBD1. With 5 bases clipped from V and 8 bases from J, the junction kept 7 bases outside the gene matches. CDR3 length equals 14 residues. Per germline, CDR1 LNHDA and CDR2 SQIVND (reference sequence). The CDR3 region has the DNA TGTGCCAGTAGTCCGGGACAGGGGTTGGGTACGCAGTATTTT. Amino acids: CASSPGQGLGTQYF. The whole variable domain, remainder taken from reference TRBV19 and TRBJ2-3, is DGGITQSPKYLFRKEGQNVTLSCEQNLNHDAMYWYRQDPGQGLRLIYYSQIVNDFQKGDIAEGYSVSREKKESFPLTVTSAQKNPTAFYLCASSPGQGLGTQYFGPGTRLTVL.

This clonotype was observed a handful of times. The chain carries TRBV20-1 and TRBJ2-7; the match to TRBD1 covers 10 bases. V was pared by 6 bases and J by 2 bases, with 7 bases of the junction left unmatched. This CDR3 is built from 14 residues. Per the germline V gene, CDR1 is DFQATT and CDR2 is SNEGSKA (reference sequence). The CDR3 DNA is TGCAGTGCAACCGGGACAGGGGATACCTACGAGCAGTACTTC. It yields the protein CSATGTGDTYEQYF.

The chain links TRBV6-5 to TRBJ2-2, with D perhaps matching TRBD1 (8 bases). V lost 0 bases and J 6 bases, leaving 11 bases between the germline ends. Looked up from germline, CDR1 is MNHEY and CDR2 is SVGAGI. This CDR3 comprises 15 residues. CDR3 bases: TGTGCCAGCAGTTACTCAGCGGGACAGGCCGGGGAGCTGTTTTTT. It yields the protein CASSYSAGQAGELFF.

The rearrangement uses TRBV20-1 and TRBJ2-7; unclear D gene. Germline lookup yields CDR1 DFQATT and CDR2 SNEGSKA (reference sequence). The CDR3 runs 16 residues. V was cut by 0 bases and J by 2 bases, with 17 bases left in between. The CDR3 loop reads CSARDNRPTNPYEQYF. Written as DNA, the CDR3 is TGCAGTGCTAGAGACAACCGACCGACAAACCCCTACGAGCAGTACTTC.

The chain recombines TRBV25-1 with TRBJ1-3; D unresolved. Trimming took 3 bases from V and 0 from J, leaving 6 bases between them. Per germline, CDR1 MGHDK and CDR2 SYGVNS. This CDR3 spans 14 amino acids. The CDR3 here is CASSESFSGNTIYF. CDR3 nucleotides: TGTGCCAGCAGTGAGTCTTTCTCTGGAAACACCATATATTTT.

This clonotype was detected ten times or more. As DNA, the CDR3 is TGTGCCACCAGTGATCGAAGGGTACATACGCAGTATTTT. It yields the protein CATSDRRVHTQYF. The chain links TRBV24-1 to TRBJ2-3, with D unclear. Trimming left V 3 bases short and J 7 bases short, with 10 bases between. CDR1 KGHDR and CDR2 SFDVKD come from the germline V gene. CDR3 length: 13 residues.

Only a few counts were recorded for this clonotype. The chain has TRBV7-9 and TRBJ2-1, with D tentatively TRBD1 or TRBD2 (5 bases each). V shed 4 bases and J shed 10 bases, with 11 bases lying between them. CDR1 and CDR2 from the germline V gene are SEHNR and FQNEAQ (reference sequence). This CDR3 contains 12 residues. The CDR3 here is CASSSGPGEQFF. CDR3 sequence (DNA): TGTGCCAGCAGCTCGGGACCCGGCGAGCAGTTCTTC.

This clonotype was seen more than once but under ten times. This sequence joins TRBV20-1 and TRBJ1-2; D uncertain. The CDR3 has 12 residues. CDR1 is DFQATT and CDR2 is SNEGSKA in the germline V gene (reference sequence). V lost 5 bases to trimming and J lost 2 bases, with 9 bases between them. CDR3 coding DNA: TGCAGTGCTCGGACGGACAACTATGGCTACACCTTC. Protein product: CSARTDNYGYTF.

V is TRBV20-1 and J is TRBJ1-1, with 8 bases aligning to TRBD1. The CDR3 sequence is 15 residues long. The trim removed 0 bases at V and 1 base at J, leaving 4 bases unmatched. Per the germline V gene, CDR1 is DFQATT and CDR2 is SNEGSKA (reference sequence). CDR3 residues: CSARDIQGANTEAFF. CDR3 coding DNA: TGCAGTGCTAGAGATATTCAGGGGGCGAACACTGAAGCTTTCTTT.

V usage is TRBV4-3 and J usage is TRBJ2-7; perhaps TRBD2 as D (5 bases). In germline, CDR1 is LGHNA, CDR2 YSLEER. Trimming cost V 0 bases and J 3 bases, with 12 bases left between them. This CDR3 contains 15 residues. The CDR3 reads CASSQEEVGFYEQYF. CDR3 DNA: TGCGCCAGCAGCCAAGAGGAGGTGGGATTCTACGAGCAGTACTTC.

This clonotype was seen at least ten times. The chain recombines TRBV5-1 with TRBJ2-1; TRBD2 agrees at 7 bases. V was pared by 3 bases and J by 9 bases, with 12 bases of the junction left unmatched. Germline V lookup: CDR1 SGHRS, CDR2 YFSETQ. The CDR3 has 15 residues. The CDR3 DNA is TGCGCCAGCAGCTCGGGGCTAGCGGAAACCGGTGAGCAGTTCTTC. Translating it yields CASSSGLAETGEQFF.

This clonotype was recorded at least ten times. CDR3 protein: CASSLGQAMHEQYF. As DNA, the CDR3 is TGTGCCAGCAGCCTGGGACAGGCAATGCACGAGCAGTACTTC. The gene calls are TRBV7-9 and TRBJ2-7; 8 positions agree with TRBD1. This CDR3 has 14 amino acids. V shed 5 bases and J 5 bases; nucleotides not matched to a gene: 8. CDR1 SEHNR and CDR2 FQNEAQ come from the germline V gene (reference sequence).

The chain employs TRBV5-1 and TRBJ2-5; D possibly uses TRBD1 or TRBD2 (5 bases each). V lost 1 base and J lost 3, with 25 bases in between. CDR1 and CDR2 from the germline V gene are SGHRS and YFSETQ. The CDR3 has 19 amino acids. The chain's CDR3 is CASSLIRGSVAMDKETQYF. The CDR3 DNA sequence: TGCGCCAGCAGCTTGATTCGGGGCAGTGTCGCCATGGACAAAGAGACCCAGTACTTC.

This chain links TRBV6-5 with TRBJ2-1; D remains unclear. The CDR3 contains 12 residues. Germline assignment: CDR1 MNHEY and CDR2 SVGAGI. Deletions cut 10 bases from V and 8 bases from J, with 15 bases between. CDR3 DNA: TGTGCCACCCTGGACCTTTATCATGAGCAGTTCTTC. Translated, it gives CATLDLYHEQFF.

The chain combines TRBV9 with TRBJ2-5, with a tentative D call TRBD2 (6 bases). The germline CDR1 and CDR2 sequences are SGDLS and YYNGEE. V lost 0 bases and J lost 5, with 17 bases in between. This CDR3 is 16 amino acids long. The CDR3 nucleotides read TGTGCCAGCAGCGTAGCGGGCGGAGGGAGCGGGGAGACCCAGTACTTC. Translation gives CASSVAGGGSGETQYF.

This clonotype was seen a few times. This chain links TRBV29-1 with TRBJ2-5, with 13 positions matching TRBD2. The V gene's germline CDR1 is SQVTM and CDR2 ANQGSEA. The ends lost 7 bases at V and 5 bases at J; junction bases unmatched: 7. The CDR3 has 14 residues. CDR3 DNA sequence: TGCAGCGCCGGTAGACTAGCGGGAGGCGAGACCCAGTACTTC. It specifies CSAGRLAGGETQYF.

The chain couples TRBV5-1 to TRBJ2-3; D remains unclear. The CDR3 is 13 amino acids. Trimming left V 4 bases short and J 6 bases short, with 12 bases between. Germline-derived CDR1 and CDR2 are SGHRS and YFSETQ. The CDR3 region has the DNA TGCGCCAGCAGCCCCGCTTTCAGGGATACGCAGTATTTT. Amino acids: CASSPAFRDTQYF.

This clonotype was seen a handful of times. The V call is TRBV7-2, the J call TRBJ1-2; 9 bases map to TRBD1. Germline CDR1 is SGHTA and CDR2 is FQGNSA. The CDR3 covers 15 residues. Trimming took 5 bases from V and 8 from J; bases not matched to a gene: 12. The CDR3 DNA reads TGTGCCAGCAGCCCCAGGACAGGGGAGTATTACGGCTACACCTTC. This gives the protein CASSPRTGEYYGYTF.